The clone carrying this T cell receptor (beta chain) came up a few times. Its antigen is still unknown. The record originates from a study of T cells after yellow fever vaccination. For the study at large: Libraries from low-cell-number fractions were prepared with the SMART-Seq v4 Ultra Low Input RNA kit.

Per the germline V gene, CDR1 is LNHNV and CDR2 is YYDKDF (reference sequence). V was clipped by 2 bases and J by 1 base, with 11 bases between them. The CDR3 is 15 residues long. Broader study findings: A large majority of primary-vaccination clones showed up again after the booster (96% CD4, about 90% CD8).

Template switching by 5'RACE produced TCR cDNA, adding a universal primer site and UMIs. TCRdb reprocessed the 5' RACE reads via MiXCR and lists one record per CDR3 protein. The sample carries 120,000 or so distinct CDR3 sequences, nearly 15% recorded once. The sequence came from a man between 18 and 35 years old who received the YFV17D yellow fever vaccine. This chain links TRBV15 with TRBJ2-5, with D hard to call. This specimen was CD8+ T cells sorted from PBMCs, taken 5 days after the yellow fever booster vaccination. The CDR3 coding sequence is TGTGCCACCAGCAGAACGAAGGCCATCCAAGAGACCCAGTACTTC. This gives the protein CATSRTKAIQETQYF.